This T cell receptor beta chain emerged from a study of early T cells in non-severe SARS-CoV-2 infection. On the study more broadly: Sequenced material consisted of bulk RNA (from unsorted whole blood), and chains were unpaired. Study findings and constraints: Matching with VDJdb favored anti-spike CD8 responses (missing private and CD4 specificities).

Germline loops: CDR1 MDHEN, CDR2 SYDVKM. Trimming at V came to 1 base and at J to 4 bases, leaving 12 bases not matched to a gene. This CDR3 has 18 amino acids. Each single cDNA molecule received a unique molecular identifier. TCRdb analysed the 5' RACE reads with MiXCR anew, one entry per CDR3 protein. The repertoire includes more than 75,000 distinct CDR3 sequences, less than 15% of them detected once, and nearly 6% sits in the top ten. This clonotype was seen only a few times. The target antigen is unknown. Sequenced material: whole blood. This clonotype was obtained from an adult who was a healthcare worker with PCR-confirmed SARS-CoV-2 infection or an uninfected control (not recorded which). The chain links TRBV28 to TRBJ2-7; the match to TRBD2 covers 11 bases. For the CDR3, the DNA is TGTGCCAGCAGTTTATCGATAGCGGGAGGGCTCCTAGGGTACGAGCAGTACTTC. Protein: CASSLSIAGGLLGYEQYF.